This section outlines one T cell receptor (beta chain) sequence together with its context. Per the authors' pipeline: Estimation of nucleated cell counts relied on the amplification of reference gene primers. Data came from immunoSEQ multiplex PCR; TCRdb stores just in-frame clones and leaves some out. D and trimming were read from the DNA, whereas the V and J calls and clone size are those reported in that table. Among a few hundred thousand clones listed, 85% were seen once. This entry comes from a study of blood T cell repertoires in COVID-19. The study drew participants aged roughly 18 to 95 years from under 30 US areas. Participants were placed into cohorts based on the clinical history they reported. Before they entered the study, exposed participants had met a COVID-19 case within 2 weeks. This receptor was obtained from a woman in her 50s who had been exposed to COVID-19. Sequenced: PBMCs or T cells enriched from blood (not recorded which).

Here the CDR3 DNA reads TGTGCCAGCAGTGACCAGGGGGAGAACACTGAAGCTTTCTTT. As protein: CASSDQGENTEAFF. The chain couples TRBV2 to TRBJ1-1; 7 bases line up with TRBD1. V lost 3 bases, J lost 1 base, and 2 bases stayed unmatched. Germline CDR1 reads SNHLY; CDR2 reads FYNNEI. The CDR3 is 14 residues long.